The 32 T cell receptor beta chains listed next were all sequenced from one sample in a study of blood T cell repertoires in COVID-19 (dated by TCRdb to 2020 to 2022). Receptor libraries were prepared by the immunoSEQ multiplex PCR assay. The source is immuneACCESS, and TCRdb retained only in-frame sequences with V and J called. Part of the clones is not carried over; for the studies checked, unresolved V genes explain less than half of this, and the remainder is unexplained. Present in this sample are about 370,000 clones, about 90% of which were seen just once. Under 4% of the sample is held by the ten biggest clonotypes. The material sequenced was peripheral blood. The receptors here all came from a young woman with COVID-19, enrolled during active disease.

The chain joins TRBV27 to TRBJ2-1; a weak D match, TRBD2 (6 bases). V lost 0 bases to trimming and J lost 6 bases, with 12 bases between them. The CDR3 loop spans 15 amino acids. The V gene's germline CDR1 is MNHEY and CDR2 SMNVEV (reference sequence). The CDR3 is CASSLSTGAGNEQFF. In DNA, the CDR3 is TGTGCCAGCAGTTTATCCACTGGAGCGGGCAATGAGCAGTTCTTC.

The J gene is TRBJ1-1, the V gene TRBV12-3 or TRBV12-4; D is perhaps TRBD1 (5 bases). The CDR3 covers 13 residues. Trimming pared 3 bases from V and 4 bases from J, leaving 9 bases between. As DNA, the CDR3 is TGTGCCAGCAGTTTCGGGGGGAGCACTGAAGCTTTCTTT. This codes for CASSFGGSTEAFF.

This clone was counted a single time. The rearrangement joins TRBV5-1 to TRBJ2-1, with D perhaps matching TRBD2 (6 bases). Trimming removed 6 bases from V and 3 bases from J, with 13 bases in between. The CDR3 is 14 amino acids. Germline loops: CDR1 SGHRS, CDR2 YFSETQ. CDR3 DNA: TGCGCCAGCACGGCTAGCGACAACTACAATGAGCAGTTCTTC. It codes for CASTASDNYNEQFF.

The gene calls are TRBV11-2 and TRBJ1-1; a weak D match, TRBD1 (6 bases). CDR1 is SGHAT and CDR2 is FQNNGV in the germline V gene. The CDR3 runs 17 residues. V was pared by 5 bases and J by 0 bases, with 19 bases between. The CDR3 region is CASSPRPGQLMNTEAFF. CDR3 DNA sequence: TGTGCCAGCAGCCCCAGACCGGGACAACTAATGAACACTGAAGCTTTCTTT.

The CDR3: CASSSRRDSGNTIYF. CDR3 DNA: TGTGCCAGCAGTTCACGACGGGACTCTGGAAACACCATATATTTT. The J gene is TRBJ1-3, the V gene TRBV13; D call uncertain. V gave up 6 bases and J gave up 0 bases, with 12 bases separating them. CDR1 and CDR2 from the germline V gene are PRHDT and FYEKMQ (reference sequence). CDR3 size: 15 residues.

The chain is built from TRBV6-4 and TRBJ1-5, with D perhaps matching TRBD1 (6 bases). V was pared by 8 bases and J by 5 bases, with 19 bases between. Looked up from germline, CDR1 is MRHNA and CDR2 is SNTAGT. The CDR3 runs 15 residues. The CDR3 here is CASAGGAGEDQPQHF. CDR3 in DNA: TGTGCCAGCGCGGGGGGGGCAGGGGAGGATCAGCCCCAGCATTTT.

The V call is TRBV3-1 (or the pseudogene TRBV3-2), the J call TRBJ2-7; 11 bases line up with TRBD2. Germline V gene sequence: CDR1 LGHDT, CDR2 YNNKEL (reference sequence). The CDR3 consists of 17 residues. The ends lost 3 bases at V and 4 bases at J; junction bases unmatched: 11. CDR3 DNA sequence: TGTGCCAGCAGCCACCTAGAGGTAGCGGGGGGGAGTTACGAGCAGTACGTC. The encoded protein is CASSHLEVAGGSYEQYV.

This chain links TRBV7-2 with TRBJ1-4; D gene unclear. From germline, CDR1 is SGHTA and CDR2 FQGNSA. The CDR3 runs to 12 residues. V lost 5 bases to trimming and J lost 4 bases, with 5 bases between them. CDR3 DNA: TGTGCCAGCAGCCCTTATAATGAAAAACTGTTTTTT. Amino acid sequence: CASSPYNEKLFF.

The chain has TRBV15 and TRBJ2-3; no reliable D call. Germline V gene lookup returns CDR1 LNHNV and CDR2 YYDKDF (reference sequence). The CDR3 length is 18 residues. The V gene lost 2 bases and the J gene lost 1 base, with 19 bases spanning the gap. This CDR3 is CATSRPTPMGRGTDTQYF. The CDR3 DNA reads TGTGCCACCAGCAGACCCACTCCGATGGGTCGGGGCACAGATACGCAGTATTTT.

The V and J genes are TRBV7-9 and TRBJ2-1, with D possibly being TRBD1 (5 bases). The CDR3 loop spans 15 amino acids. V shed 5 bases and J shed 2 bases, with 13 bases lying between them. CDR1 and CDR2 (germline): SEHNR, FQNEAQ (reference sequence). In DNA, the CDR3 is TGTGCCAGCAGCCCCCAGGCAGGGCCCTACAATGAGCAGTTCTTC. Translation gives CASSPQAGPYNEQFF.

This clone was counted once. V gene TRBV5-4 combines with J gene TRBJ2-7, with D maybe TRBD2 (6 bases). Trimming pared 4 bases from V and 0 bases from J, leaving 11 bases between. This CDR3 is built from 14 residues. The germline V gene encodes CDR1 SGHNT and CDR2 YYREEE (reference sequence). CDR3 nucleotides: TGTGCCAGCAGCCCGCGGGGCAGCTCCTACGAGCAGTACTTC. It codes for CASSPRGSSYEQYF.

The chain links TRBV10-3 to TRBJ1-4; TRBD1 matches at 8 bases. Per the germline V gene, CDR1 is ENHRY and CDR2 is SYGVKD. V gave up 4 bases and J gave up 6 bases; unmatched junction bases: 1. There are 13 residues in the CDR3. The CDR3 DNA is TGTGCCATCAGTGCGACAGGGGATGAAAAACTGTTTTTT. The encoded protein is CAISATGDEKLFF.

Concerning this clone itself: One junction end does not reproduce the germline sequence, and a read error may be involved. This chain's CDR3 is CASGYTDRVRDEQYF. In DNA form, the CDR3 reads TGTGCCAGCGGTTATACTGACAGGGTACGAGACGAGCAGTACTTC. The V and J genes are TRBV6-2 or TRBV6-3 and TRBJ2-7, with 7 bases lining up with TRBD1. The CDR3 length is 15 residues. The germline CDR1 and CDR2 sequences are MNHEY and SVGEGT.

The chain joins TRBV13 to TRBJ2-2; 7 nucleotides line up with TRBD2. With 0 bases clipped from V and 7 bases from J, the junction kept 8 bases outside the gene matches. The CDR3 runs to 16 residues. CDR1 PRHDT and CDR2 FYEKMQ come from the germline V gene (reference sequence). CDR3: CASSLGRGLESGELFF. The DNA for the CDR3 is TGTGCCAGCAGCTTAGGCCGAGGACTAGAGAGCGGGGAGCTGTTTTTT.

The rearrangement links TRBV19 to TRBJ1-6, with 10 nucleotides matching TRBD1. Trimming removed 10 bases from V and 6 bases from J; junction bases left unmatched: 3. The CDR3 contains 13 residues. CDR1 is LNHDA and CDR2 is SQIVND in the germline V gene (reference sequence). The CDR3 DNA reads as TGTGCCACCTGGGACAGGGGTAATTCACCCCTCCACTTT. Its translation: CATWDRGNSPLHF.

The genes are TRBV9 and TRBJ1-2; 7 positions match TRBD1. Germline CDR1 SGDLS, CDR2 YYNGEE. CDR3 length: 15 amino acids. The ends lost 0 bases at V and 4 bases at J; junction bases unmatched: 6. DNA of the CDR3: TGTGCCAGCAGCGTAGGAAAAGGGGGCTTCTATGGCTACACCTTC. This codes for CASSVGKGGFYGYTF.

The chain carries TRBV5-4 and TRBJ1-1, with a possible D match to TRBD1 (6 bases). V was pared by 3 bases and J by 2 bases, with 14 bases between. CDR3 length: 15 amino acids. Germline V gene data show CDR1 as SGHNT and CDR2 as YYREEE (reference sequence). Here the CDR3 DNA reads TGTGCCAGCAGCTCATGGACAGTCACCAACACTGAAGCTTTCTTT. Translation: CASSSWTVTNTEAFF.

This chain connects TRBV19 to TRBJ1-2, with TRBD1 matching 10 bases. The CDR3 length is 14 residues. Germline V CDR1 and CDR2: LNHDA, SQIVND (reference sequence). With 10 bases clipped from V and 5 bases from J, the junction kept 10 bases outside the gene matches. CDR3 loop: CATARGTGVYGYTF. The CDR3 nucleotides read TGTGCCACCGCGAGGGGGACAGGGGTATATGGCTACACCTTC.

The CDR3 loop reads CASSPTGDRASGYTF. The CDR3 DNA is TGCGCCAGCAGTCCCACGGGGGACAGAGCTAGTGGCTACACCTTC. The rearrangement joins TRBV4-3 to TRBJ1-2, with TRBD1 matching over 7 bases. Trimming cost V 6 bases and J 7 bases; bases outside gene matches: 14. This CDR3 spans 15 amino acids. Germline V gene data show CDR1 as LGHNA and CDR2 as YSLEER.

The chain combines TRBV20-1 with TRBJ2-1; no definite D call. The germline V and J ends were trimmed by 4 bases and 8 bases, with 9 bases remaining between them. CDR3 length: 11 residues. Germline V gives CDR1 DFQATT, CDR2 SNEGSKA (reference sequence). CDR3: CSANSEYEQFF. In nucleotides, the CDR3 is TGCAGTGCTAACTCTGAATATGAGCAGTTCTTC.

The J gene is TRBJ1-2, the V gene TRBV5-6; 9 nucleotides align to TRBD1. Germline CDR1 reads SGHDT; CDR2 reads YYEEEE. Germline trimming cut 4 bases from V and 4 bases from J; bases unmatched to any gene: 5. The CDR3 sequence is 14 residues long. CDR3 protein: CASSPGTGIYGYTF. The CDR3 DNA reads as TGTGCCAGCAGCCCCGGGACAGGGATCTATGGCTACACCTTC.

The chain combines TRBV11-3 with TRBJ2-3, with 7 nucleotides matching TRBD2. The CDR3 length is 14 residues. Trimming removed 5 bases from V and 2 bases from J; junction bases left unmatched: 4. In germline, CDR1 is SGHNT, CDR2 YENEEA. CDR3 sequence reads: CASSPRDYTDTQYF. The CDR3 DNA reads as TGTGCCAGCAGCCCTAGGGACTACACAGATACGCAGTATTTT.

The genes are TRBV6-2 or TRBV6-3 and TRBJ2-1; a weak D match, TRBD2 (5 bases). Germline CDR1 MNHEY, CDR2 SVGEGT. The CDR3 is 16 residues long. V lost 5 bases, J lost 3 bases, and 17 bases lay in between. CDR3: CASSNAREGYYNEQFF. CDR3 bases: TGTGCCAGCAGTAACGCCCGCGAGGGATACTACAATGAGCAGTTCTTC.

This clone occurred a few times. V usage is TRBV4-2 and J usage is TRBJ1-6; D gene ambiguous. Trimming cost V 1 base and J 0 bases, with 10 bases left between them. The CDR3 is made up of 17 amino acids. Germline CDR1 is LGHNA and CDR2 is YNFKEQ. CDR3 protein: CASSQARSSSYNSPLHF. The CDR3 bases are TGTGCCAGCAGCCAAGCCAGGTCGAGCTCCTATAATTCACCCCTCCACTTT.

The genes are TRBV7-2 and TRBJ2-1; 11 nucleotides match TRBD2. Germline CDR1 and CDR2: SGHTA and FQGNSA. The CDR3 covers 15 residues. After removal of 5 bases from V and 7 bases from J, the junction contained 7 bases not matched to a gene. This chain's CDR3 is CASSRGTSGMNEQFF. In DNA, the CDR3 is TGTGCCAGCAGCCGCGGGACTAGCGGTATGAATGAGCAGTTCTTC. Using reference TRBV7-2 and TRBJ2-1 for the parts outside the CDR3, the full variable domain is GAGVSQSPSNKVTEKGKDVELRCDPISGHTALYWYRQSLGQGLEFLIYFQGNSAPDKSGLPSDRFSAERTGGSVSTLTIQRTQQEDSAVYLCASSRGTSGMNEQFFGPGTRLTVL.

This clone was counted once. This chain connects TRBV27 to TRBJ1-1, with 7 bases fitting TRBD1. The germline V gene encodes CDR1 MNHEY and CDR2 SMNVEV (reference sequence). This CDR3 is 12 amino acids long. Germline trimming cut 3 bases from V and 5 bases from J; bases unmatched to any gene: 0. This chain's CDR3 is CASSFRGTEAFF. In DNA, the CDR3 is TGTGCCAGCAGTTTCAGGGGGACTGAAGCTTTCTTT.

This clone was recorded once. The V and J genes are TRBV10-1 and TRBJ2-3, with TRBD2 matching over 9 bases. The V gene's germline CDR1 is WNHNN and CDR2 SYGVQD (reference sequence). Losses at the gene ends were 3 bases for V and 0 bases for J; bases not matched to a gene: 19. This CDR3 is 21 amino acids long. The CDR3 nucleotides read TGCGCCAGCAGTGATGGAGTCGTAGCGGGAGATAGTTCGATAAGCACAGATACGCAGTATTTT. The encoded protein is CASSDGVVAGDSSISTDTQYF.

This clone is a singleton in its sample. The chain recombines TRBV5-4 with TRBJ2-1, with 8 bases that match TRBD1. Germline V lookup: CDR1 SGHNT, CDR2 YYREEE (reference sequence). With 1 base clipped from V and 6 bases from J, the junction kept 9 bases outside the gene matches. The CDR3 has 16 amino acids. For the CDR3, the DNA is TGTGCCAGCAGCTTGCCTCCGGCAGGGGGCCTCAATGAGCAGTTCTTC. Translating gives CASSLPPAGGLNEQFF.

This clone turned up a few times. The chain carries TRBV7-9 and TRBJ1-3, with D perhaps matching TRBD1 (6 bases). CDR1 is SEHNR and CDR2 is FQNEAQ in the germline V gene (reference sequence). The CDR3 loop spans 19 amino acids. V lost 6 bases and J 0 bases, leaving 24 bases between the germline ends. Here the CDR3 reads CASRQKSQGNRVSGNTIYF. CDR3 nucleotides: TGTGCCAGCAGGCAGAAGTCACAGGGAAACCGTGTCTCTGGAAACACCATATATTTT.

V and J are TRBV11-1 and TRBJ1-1, with unresolved D. This CDR3 is built from 14 residues. V was clipped by 5 bases and J by 1 base, with 11 bases between them. The germline CDR1 and CDR2 sequences are SGHAT and FQDESV (reference sequence). Written as DNA, the CDR3 is TGTGCCAGCAGCCACCTACGCCGGAACACTGAAGCTTTCTTT. Translated: CASSHLRRNTEAFF.

This chain connects TRBV5-3 to TRBJ1-5; 8 bases are shared with TRBD1. Being an ORF, TRBV5-3 has a function that is uncertain. J was trimmed by 3 bases and V by 4 bases; bases with no gene match: 12. CDR3 length: 17 residues. The CDR3 spells CARSLNRDRRSNQPQHF. In DNA form, the CDR3 reads TGTGCCAGAAGCCTGAACCGGGACAGGAGGTCCAATCAGCCCCAGCATTTT.

The chain is built from TRBV5-8 and TRBJ2-6; 10 nucleotides agree with TRBD1. Losses at the gene ends were 4 bases for V and 0 bases for J; bases not matched to a gene: 7. In germline, CDR1 is SGHTS, CDR2 YDEGEE. The CDR3 loop spans 18 amino acids. This CDR3 is CASSPYRDRGSGANVLTF. CDR3 DNA sequence: TGTGCCAGCAGCCCTTACCGGGACAGGGGCTCTGGGGCCAACGTCCTGACTTTC.